The 25 T cell receptor beta chains in this list originate from one sample, sequenced in a study of cytomegalovirus exposure and HLA in healthy donors. Profiled with immunoSEQ multiplex PCR; TCRdb holds only in-frame clones, not every one. The sample includes roughly 73,000 clones, roughly 96% of them seen just once. The sample taken for sequencing was PBMCs. Source of these receptors: a young man in good health and CMV-seronegative.

The chain employs TRBV28 and TRBJ1-1; D uncertain. This CDR3 has 11 amino acids. Germline CDR1 MDHEN, CDR2 SYDVKM. The ends were cut back, 6 bases at V and 7 bases at J, with 9 bases in the middle. The CDR3 DNA follows: TGTGCCAGCAGCAACAGCTTTGAAGCTTTCTTT. Protein product: CASSNSFEAFF.

The V call is TRBV2, the J call TRBJ2-4, with D possibly being TRBD2 (6 bases). V lost 5 bases and J 9 bases, leaving 11 bases between the germline ends. Germline CDR1 and CDR2: SNHLY and FYNNEI. The CDR3 contains 12 residues. Here the CDR3 reads CASSNTAGIQYF. CDR3 in DNA: TGTGCCAGCAGTAACACAGCGGGCATTCAGTACTTC.

V gene TRBV7-9 combines with J gene TRBJ1-2, with TRBD1 identical over 7 bases. Germline CDR1 reads SEHNR; CDR2 reads FQNEAQ (reference sequence). Losses at the gene ends were 3 bases for V and 6 bases for J; bases not matched to a gene: 10. This CDR3 spans 15 amino acids. This CDR3 reads CASSLGQGGLNGYTF. In nucleotides, the CDR3 is TGTGCCAGCAGCTTGGGGCAGGGGGGATTGAATGGCTACACCTTC.

The V and J genes are TRBV5-4 and TRBJ1-2; 7 bases are shared with TRBD1. J gave up 4 bases and V 0 bases, and 6 bases lay outside the gene matches. This CDR3 is built from 15 residues. Germline CDR1 and CDR2: SGHNT and YYREEE (reference sequence). CDR3 protein: CASSLGQGSLYGYTF. The CDR3 nucleotides are TGTGCCAGCAGCTTGGGACAGGGATCACTCTATGGCTACACCTTC. Together with reference TRBV5-4 and TRBJ1-2, the CDR3 gives the full variable domain: ETGVTQSPTHLIKTRGQQVTLRCSSQSGHNTVSWYQQALGQGPQFIFQYYREEENGRGNFPPRFSGLQFPNYSSELNVNALELDDSALYLCASSLGQGSLYGYTFGSGTRLTVV.

This chain links TRBV7-9 with TRBJ2-3; TRBD1 is a possible D gene (5 bases). Germline CDR1 SEHNR, CDR2 FQNEAQ (reference sequence). Trimming cost V 5 bases and J 2 bases, with 11 bases left between them. This CDR3 region has 14 residues. CDR3 sequence: CASSPGIYTDTQYF. For the CDR3, the DNA is TGTGCCAGCAGCCCAGGGATTTACACAGATACGCAGTATTTT. Filled out from reference TRBV7-9 and TRBJ2-3, the complete variable domain reads DTGVSQNPRHKITKRGQNVTFRCDPISEHNRLYWYRQTLGQGPEFLTYFQNEAQLEKSRLLSDRFSAERPKGSFSTLEIQRTEQGDSAMYLCASSPGIYTDTQYFGPGTRLTVL.

The genes are TRBV7-2 and TRBJ1-1; the match to TRBD1 covers 10 bases. Germline CDR1 SGHTA, CDR2 FQGNSA. The CDR3 extends over 15 amino acids. Trimming at V came to 5 bases and at J to 1 base, leaving 4 bases not matched to a gene. Written as DNA, the CDR3 is TGTGCCAGCAGCGACTGGGACAGGGGGAACACTGAAGCTTTCTTT. Its protein is CASSDWDRGNTEAFF.

The chain combines TRBV27 with TRBJ2-2, with 9 nucleotides matching TRBD1. The germline CDR1 and CDR2 sequences are MNHEY and SMNVEV (reference sequence). V lost 5 bases, J lost 6 bases, and 4 bases stayed unmatched. CDR3 length: 14 amino acids. The CDR3 DNA is TGTGCCAGCAGTCTAACAGGGGGCGCCGGGGAGCTGTTTTTT. Its translation is CASSLTGGAGELFF.

The J gene is TRBJ2-7, the V gene TRBV7-2, with a possible D match to TRBD2 (5 bases). Germline CDR1 is SGHTA and CDR2 is FQGNSA. V was shortened by 5 bases and J by 2 bases, with 13 bases between the two germline ends. The CDR3 covers 14 residues. The CDR3 spells CASSPRSGTYEQYF. In DNA, the CDR3 is TGTGCCAGCAGCCCTAGGAGCGGTACCTACGAGCAGTACTTC.

The chain is built from TRBV19 and TRBJ2-3; 8 bases line up with TRBD1. J lost 5 bases, V lost 8 bases, and 6 bases had no gene match. Germline CDR1 and CDR2: LNHDA and SQIVND (reference sequence). CDR3 size: 13 residues. The CDR3 sequence is CASGRTGQDTQYF. The CDR3 region has the DNA TGTGCCAGTGGACGGACAGGGCAAGATACGCAGTATTTT. The variable domain in full, completed from reference TRBV19 and TRBJ2-3, reads DGGITQSPKYLFRKEGQNVTLSCEQNLNHDAMYWYRQDPGQGLRLIYYSQIVNDFQKGDIAEGYSVSREKKESFPLTVTSAQKNPTAFYLCASGRTGQDTQYFGPGTRLTVL.

The chain couples TRBV18 to TRBJ1-5; D unresolved. V shed 1 base and J shed 3 bases, with 4 bases lying between them. The germline V gene has CDR1 KGHSH and CDR2 LQKENI. There are 13 residues in the CDR3. Written as DNA, the CDR3 is TGTGCCAGCTCACCACAATACAATCAGCCCCAGCATTTT. Amino acid sequence: CASSPQYNQPQHF.

The chain couples TRBV7-9 to TRBJ1-2; D remains ambiguous. This CDR3 comprises 13 residues. Germline V lookup: CDR1 SEHNR, CDR2 FQNEAQ (reference sequence). V gave up 5 bases and J gave up 5 bases, with 12 bases separating them. This CDR3 reads CASSPSAVYGYTF. The CDR3 coding sequence is TGTGCCAGCAGCCCTAGCGCGGTTTATGGCTACACCTTC. The whole variable domain, remainder taken from reference TRBV7-9 and TRBJ1-2, is DTGVSQNPRHKITKRGQNVTFRCDPISEHNRLYWYRQTLGQGPEFLTYFQNEAQLEKSRLLSDRFSAERPKGSFSTLEIQRTEQGDSAMYLCASSPSAVYGYTFGSGTRLTVV.

This clone has a single count. This chain uses TRBV4-1 with TRBJ1-3, with D unresolved. The CDR3 sequence is 13 residues long. Germline loops: CDR1 MGHRA, CDR2 YSYEKL. Trimming cost V 2 bases and J 0 bases, with 2 bases left between them. The CDR3 DNA reads as TGCGCCAGCAGCCAACTCTCTGGAAACACCATATATTTT. Residues: CASSQLSGNTIYF.

The V call is TRBV28, the J call TRBJ2-7; D not certain. Trimming pared 6 bases from V and 2 bases from J, leaving 8 bases between. The CDR3 has 12 residues. The germline V gene encodes CDR1 MDHEN and CDR2 SYDVKM. CDR3 nucleotide sequence: TGTGCCAGCAGGGCCCGGGCCTACGAGCAGTACTTC. Protein sequence: CASRARAYEQYF.

V is TRBV11-2 and J is TRBJ2-5; the match to TRBD2 covers 16 bases. CDR3 length: 14 residues. V gave up 5 bases and J gave up 12 bases; unmatched junction bases: 6. Germline V gene data show CDR1 as SGHAT and CDR2 as FQNNGV. This CDR3 reads CASSPGLAGGVKYF. As DNA, the CDR3 is TGTGCCAGCAGCCCGGGACTAGCGGGGGGGGTTAAGTACTTC.

The chain is built from TRBV2 and TRBJ2-3; 8 bases are shared with TRBD1. V gave up 5 bases and J gave up 6 bases; unmatched junction bases: 4. Germline-derived CDR1 and CDR2 are SNHLY and FYNNEI. The CDR3 is 13 amino acids. In DNA form, the CDR3 reads TGTGCCAGCAGTCCCCGGACAGGGGATACGCAGTATTTT. Translating it yields CASSPRTGDTQYF.

The DNA for the CDR3 is TGTGCCACCAGCAGAGGTCGGGGAGGGGGCTATGGCTACACCTTC. It codes for CATSRGRGGGYGYTF. The chain has TRBV15 and TRBJ1-2, with D possibly matching TRBD1 (6 bases). Trimming removed 1 base from V and 4 bases from J, with 13 bases in between. Germline V gives CDR1 LNHNV, CDR2 YYDKDF (reference sequence). CDR3 length: 15 residues.

The genes are TRBV25-1 and TRBJ1-1; no reliable D call. The germline CDR1 and CDR2 sequences are MGHDK and SYGVNS. V gave up 5 bases and J gave up 7 bases, with 8 bases separating them. This CDR3 region has 11 residues. The chain's CDR3 is CASSTQFEAFF. CDR3 sequence (DNA): TGTGCCAGCAGTACCCAGTTTGAAGCTTTCTTT. Filled out from reference TRBV25-1 and TRBJ1-1, the complete variable domain reads EADIYQTPRYLVIGTGKKITLECSQTMGHDKMYWYQQDPGMELHLIHYSYGVNSTEKGDLSSESTVSRIRTEHFPLTLESARPSHTSQYLCASSTQFEAFFGQGTRLTVV.

The rearrangement links TRBV12-5 to TRBJ2-2, with a possible D match to TRBD2 (5 bases). Germline loops: CDR1 LGHNT, CDR2 FRNRAP. This CDR3 is 16 amino acids long. Trimming stripped 0 bases from V and 4 bases from J, with 12 bases between. CDR3 bases: TGTGCTAGTGGTTTGGTCAGCGGTCCGCCCACCGGGGAGCTGTTTTTT. Translated: CASGLVSGPPTGELFF.

V usage is TRBV28 and J usage is TRBJ1-5; D perhaps matches TRBD1 (6 bases). In germline, CDR1 is MDHEN, CDR2 SYDVKM. This CDR3 contains 15 residues. V lost 5 bases and J 6 bases, leaving 17 bases between the germline ends. The CDR3 DNA reads TGTGCCAGCAGTCGCGCCGGGGGGCGAGGTCAGCCCCAGCATTTT. The encoded protein is CASSRAGGRGQPQHF. Full variable domain (rest looked up from reference TRBV28 and TRBJ1-5): DVKVTQSSRYLVKRTGEKVFLECVQDMDHENMFWYRQDPGLGLRLIYFSYDVKMKEKGDIPEGYSVSREKKERFSLILESASTNQTSMYLCASSRAGGRGQPQHFGDGTRLSIL.

This sequence joins TRBV6-5 and TRBJ1-1, with D unclear. V was pared by 2 bases and J by 8 bases, with 9 bases between. Looked up from germline, CDR1 is MNHEY and CDR2 is SVGAGI. The CDR3 is 12 residues long. CDR3 residues: CASSYRAGEAFF. The CDR3 DNA reads as TGTGCCAGCAGTTACCGAGCGGGCGAAGCTTTCTTT.

J is TRBJ2-2 and V is TRBV9, with 10 bases aligning to TRBD2. CDR1 and CDR2 from the germline V gene are SGDLS and YYNGEE. The V and J ends lost 0 bases and 4 bases, in that order; junction bases with no gene match: 9. The CDR3 consists of 18 residues. CDR3 DNA: TGTGCCAGCAGCGTAGAGGGACCTAGCGGGGGTCTCACCGGGGAGCTGTTTTTT. Translating it yields CASSVEGPSGGLTGELFF.

The rearrangement joins TRBV7-9 to TRBJ2-1; a possible D gene is TRBD2 (6 bases). V shed 1 base and J shed 10 bases, with 14 bases lying between them. Germline V gene sequence: CDR1 SEHNR, CDR2 FQNEAQ (reference sequence). CDR3 length: 14 residues. DNA of the CDR3: TGTGCCAGCAGCTTAGAGCCGGGGGACTGGGAGCAGTTCTTC. This encodes CASSLEPGDWEQFF. The full variable domain, in which reference TRBV7-9 and TRBJ2-1 provide the parts outside the CDR3, is DTGVSQNPRHKITKRGQNVTFRCDPISEHNRLYWYRQTLGQGPEFLTYFQNEAQLEKSRLLSDRFSAERPKGSFSTLEIQRTEQGDSAMYLCASSLEPGDWEQFFGPGTRLTVL.

This clone was counted a single time. The chain couples TRBV5-6 to TRBJ2-7, with 13 bases fitting TRBD2. From germline, CDR1 is SGHDT and CDR2 YYEEEE. The V and J ends lost 4 bases and 3 bases, in that order; junction bases with no gene match: 7. This CDR3 spans 16 amino acids. The CDR3 loop is CASSLGTSGVFYEQYF. CDR3 nucleotide sequence: TGTGCCAGCAGCCTAGGGACTAGCGGGGTCTTCTACGAGCAGTACTTC.

CDR3 region: CASSPSVEDRVLEQYF. For the CDR3, the DNA is TGTGCCAGCAGTCCAAGTGTCGAGGACAGGGTGCTCGAGCAGTACTTC. The chain is built from TRBV28 and TRBJ2-7; 8 bases align to TRBD1. CDR3 size: 16 residues. With V trimmed by 5 bases and J by 6 bases, 15 bases remained unmatched. Looked up from germline, CDR1 is MDHEN and CDR2 is SYDVKM.

This clone has just one count. This chain joins TRBV7-9 and TRBJ1-1; TRBD1 matches at 7 bases. Germline V CDR1 and CDR2: SEHNR, FQNEAQ (reference sequence). The CDR3 is made up of 14 amino acids. V trimming: 5 bases; J trimming: 4 bases; junction bases outside the gene matches: 7. This CDR3 is CASSPASGGTEAFF. The CDR3 DNA follows: TGTGCCAGCAGCCCTGCATCAGGGGGCACTGAAGCTTTCTTT.